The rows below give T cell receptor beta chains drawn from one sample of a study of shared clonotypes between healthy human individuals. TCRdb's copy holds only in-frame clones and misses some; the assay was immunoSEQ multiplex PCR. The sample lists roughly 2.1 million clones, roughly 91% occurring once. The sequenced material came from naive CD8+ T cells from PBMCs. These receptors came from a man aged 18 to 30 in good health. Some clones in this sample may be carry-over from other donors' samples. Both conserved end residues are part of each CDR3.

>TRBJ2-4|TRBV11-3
CASSTREAKNIQYF
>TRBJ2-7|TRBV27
CASRKSGRPAEQYF
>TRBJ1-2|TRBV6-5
CASSYSEGNYGYTF
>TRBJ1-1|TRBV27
CASSPGNLNTEAFF
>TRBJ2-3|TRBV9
CASSAYRESTDTQYF
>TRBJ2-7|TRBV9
CASSALGQGQSGQYF
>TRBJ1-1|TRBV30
CAWSVGGNTEAFF
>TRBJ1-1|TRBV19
CASRHKTGRNTEAFF
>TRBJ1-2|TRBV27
CASSSGQGQGGYTF
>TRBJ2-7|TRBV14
CASSVGQGRSYEQYF
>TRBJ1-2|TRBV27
CASSQRQGVLANYGYTF
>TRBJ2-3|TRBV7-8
CASSYRAARPRDTQYF
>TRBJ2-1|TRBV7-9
CASSLLEGANEQFF
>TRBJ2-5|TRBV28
CAGSGAGIQETQYF
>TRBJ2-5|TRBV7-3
CASSPTGTSFRETQYF
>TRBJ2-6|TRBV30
CAWSVRDGGTPSTGANVLTF
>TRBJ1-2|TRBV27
CASRQGIYGYTF
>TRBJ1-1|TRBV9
CASSSPGRGAVDTEAFF
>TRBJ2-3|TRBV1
CTSSQDKREGSDTQYF
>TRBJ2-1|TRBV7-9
CASSFLFATYNEQFF
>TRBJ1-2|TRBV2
CAIGGDGYTF